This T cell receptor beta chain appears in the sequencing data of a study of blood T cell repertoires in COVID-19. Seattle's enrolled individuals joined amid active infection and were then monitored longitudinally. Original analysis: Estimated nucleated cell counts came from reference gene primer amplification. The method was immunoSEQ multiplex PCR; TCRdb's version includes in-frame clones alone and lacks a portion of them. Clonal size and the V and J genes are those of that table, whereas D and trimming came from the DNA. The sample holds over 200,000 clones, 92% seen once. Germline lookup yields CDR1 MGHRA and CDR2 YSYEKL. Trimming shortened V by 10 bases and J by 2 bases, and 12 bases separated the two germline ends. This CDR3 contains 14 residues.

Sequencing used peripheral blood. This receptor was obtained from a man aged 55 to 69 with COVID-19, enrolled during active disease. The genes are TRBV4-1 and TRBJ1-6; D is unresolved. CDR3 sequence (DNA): TGCGCCACCGCGAGGGATACCTATAATTCACCCCTCCACTTT. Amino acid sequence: CATARDTYNSPLHF.